This T cell receptor (beta chain) was recovered during a study of T cell clonotyping in hematopoietic cell transplantation. Assay: immunoSEQ multiplex PCR; the TCRdb copy retains only in-frame clones and omits some. The sample has approximately 7,200 clones, about 91% seen once; the top ten hold approximately 4.5%. Recipients were bled about 28 days pretransplant and at posttransplant days 30, 100, 180. Remarks on this clone: Its antigen is as yet unknown.

Study-level results: Without cell sorting, CD4 versus CD8 contributions remain unresolved. Few recipient clonotypes overlapped donors; over 95% were de novo at given depth. After transplant, recipient diversity fell while pathologically expanded clonotypes grew through day 180.

This specimen was PBMCs, taken 30 days after allogeneic stem cell transplant. This receptor was obtained from a female patient in her 50s who had an allogeneic stem cell transplant from an unrelated donor, so the T cells may come from the graft donor. Some clones in this sample may be carry-over from other donors' samples.

The CDR3 loop reads CASSLARESDTQYF. CDR3 coding DNA: TGCGCCAGCAGCTTGGCGCGGGAGTCAGATACGCAGTATTTT. V usage is TRBV5-1 and J usage is TRBJ2-3, with 7 bases matching TRBD2. CDR3 length: 14 amino acids. The junction had 2 bases not matched to a gene; V was cut back by 0 bases and J by 4 bases. Per the germline V gene, CDR1 is SGHRS and CDR2 is YFSETQ.